Listed below are T cell receptor beta chains from one sample, sequenced in a study of blood T cells in healthy people across ages. TCRdb passed the 5' RACE reads through MiXCR, listing each CDR3 protein once. Found here are about 800,000 distinct CDR3 sequences, 25% of them singletons; the top ten hold approximately 4%. The same data also went into a second study, on T cells of mothers and their children.

The sequencing input was blood. These receptors were obtained from a boy younger than 18 in good health. The CDR3 runs from the conserved cysteine through the conserved F or W. D genes are given only for firm matches. For some rows the clone size is stated as once, few or many, or as a class when expanded; others skip it.

d_call	j_call	clone_size	v_call	cdr3_nt	cdr3_aa
-	TRBJ2-4	-	TRBV7-2	TGTGCCAGCAGCCAGGGGCCGATCCCCACAAACATTCGGTACTTC	CASSQGPIPTNIRYF
-	TRBJ1-1	-	TRBV20-1	TGCAGTGCTTCCCCAGCTAGCATAAACACTGAAGCTTTCTTT	CSASPASINTEAFF
TRBD2	TRBJ2-3	-	TRBV5-1	TGCGCCAGCAGCCAGGGGACTAGAGGACCAGATACGCAGTATTTT	CASSQGTRGPDTQYF
-	TRBJ2-3	-	TRBV3-1	TGTGCCAGCAGCCAAGGAGTGGGAGGACGCACAGATACGCAATATTTT	CASSQGVGGRTDTQYF
-	TRBJ2-7	-	TRBV9	TGTGCCAGCAGCGTAGGAGCGACAGCCTACGAGCAGTACTTC	CASSVGATAYEQYF
-	TRBJ2-5	-	TRBV28	TGTGCCAGCAGTTCCCCGGGGGATAGTCAAGAGACCCAGTACTTC	CASSSPGDSQETQYF
-	TRBJ2-2	few	TRBV6-5	TGTGCCAGCAGTTACGAGTGGGAGGCTACCGGGGAGCTGTTTTTT	CASSYEWEATGELFF
TRBD1	TRBJ2-1	few	TRBV3-1	TGTGCCAGCAGCCAAGTAGGGACAGTTGGAGTGGATGAGCAGTTCTTC	CASSQVGTVGVDEQFF
-	TRBJ2-7	few	TRBV21-1	TGTGCCAGCAGCAAGCTTCGTGGGGGGGGGGACGAGCAGTACTTC	CASSKLRGGGDEQYF
-	TRBJ1-1	-	TRBV20-1	TGCAGTGCCAGAGCGGCAAACACTGAAGCTTTCTTT	CSARAANTEAFF
-	TRBJ2-7	once	TRBV18	TGTGCCAGCTCAGAAGGTTACCCTACGTACGAGCAGTACTTC	CASSEGYPTYEQYF
TRBD2	TRBJ2-3	-	TRBV27	TGTGCCAGCCAGAGGACTAGCGGGGCCGGTTTGGATACGCAGTATTTT	CASQRTSGAGLDTQYF
-	TRBJ2-2	-	TRBV6-2/TRBV6-3	TGTGCCAGCAGCCCCAGTTACACCGGGGAGCTGTTTTTT	CASSPSYTGELFF
-	TRBJ2-7	-	TRBV28	TGTGCCAGCAGTTCCTCAGGGGGGTTAGAATACGAGCAGTACTTC	CASSSSGGLEYEQYF
-	TRBJ2-4	-	TRBV7-2	TGTGCCAGCAGCTTAGAAGCAACTCTAGCCAAAAACATTCAGTACTTC	CASSLEATLAKNIQYF
-	TRBJ2-1	many	TRBV12-3/TRBV12-4	TGTGCCAGCACGACTTCCCTGGGGGGCGGTTCATACAATGAGCAGTTCTTC	CASTTSLGGGSYNEQFF
TRBD2	TRBJ2-7	few	TRBV7-2	TGTGCCAGCAGCTTAGGGCGGGAGACTCACGAGCAGTACTTC	CASSLGRETHEQYF
-	TRBJ2-1	-	TRBV20-1	TGCAGTGCTAGAGATCCCGGTTTTGATGTGAATGAGCAGTTCTTC	CSARDPGFDVNEQFF
-	TRBJ2-7	once	TRBV6-6	TGTGCCAGCAGTTACGCTCGGCGGTACGAGCAGTACTTC	CASSYARRYEQYF
-	TRBJ2-5	-	TRBV29-1	TGCAGCGTTGAATCCTGGGTGGTAGAGACCCAGTACTTC	CSVESWVVETQYF
TRBD2	TRBJ2-5	few	TRBV5-1	TGCGCCAGCAATCTAAGGACTAGCGGTGAGACCCAGTACTTC	CASNLRTSGETQYF
-	TRBJ2-1	-	TRBV4-1	TGCGCCAGCAGCCAAGATTTTGCCAATGAGCAGTTCTTC	CASSQDFANEQFF
-	TRBJ1-2	few	TRBV29-1	TGCAGCGTTGGTGAAGCTAACTATGGCTACACCTTC	CSVGEANYGYTF
-	TRBJ2-7	-	TRBV11-2	TGTGCCAGCAGCTTAAACGGGATCGACTACGAGCAGTACTTC	CASSLNGIDYEQYF
-	TRBJ2-3	-	TRBV14	TGTGCCAGCAGCTCACACTGGCAGGGGTCAGATACGCAGTATTTT	CASSSHWQGSDTQYF
-	TRBJ2-1	-	TRBV7-8	TGTGCCAGCAGCCTTATTAGCGAGATGAATGAGCAGTTCTTC	CASSLISEMNEQFF
-	TRBJ1-2	-	TRBV11-2	TGTGCCAGCAGGCACGCGAACGCCCACTATGGCTACACCTTC	CASRHANAHYGYTF
TRBD1	TRBJ2-3	-	TRBV28	TGTGCCAGCAGTACCAGGGGGTTGGACACAGATACGCAGTATTTT	CASSTRGLDTDTQYF
-	TRBJ1-1	few	TRBV4-3	TGCGCCAGCAGCCAAGCCGACGGGGGAGCAGGGCGGAGATTCCATGAAGCTTTCTTT	CASSQADGGAGRRFHEAFF
TRBD1	TRBJ2-7	few	TRBV12-3/TRBV12-4	TGTGCCAGCAGTGCACAGCAGGGGGCCATACTCAGCGAGCAGTACTTC	CASSAQQGAILSEQYF
TRBD2	TRBJ2-1	-	TRBV5-1	TGCGCCAGCAGCTTGGGACTAGCGGGAGTGACCAACTCCTACAATGAGCAGTTCTTC	CASSLGLAGVTNSYNEQFF
TRBD1	TRBJ2-1	-	TRBV6-6	TGTGCCAGCAGTCCCGGGACAGGGTACAACAATGAGCAGTTCTTC	CASSPGTGYNNEQFF
-	TRBJ2-5	-	TRBV29-1	TGCAGCGTTGAAGTGAACCCCTACGAGGAGTACTTC	CSVEVNPYEEYF
TRBD2	TRBJ2-5	-	TRBV5-4	TGTGCCAGCAGCTTACCACCGAGCGGGGGTGGGGAGACCCAGTACTTC	CASSLPPSGGGETQYF
-	TRBJ2-1	-	TRBV20-1	TGCAGTGCCAGGGGGGAGGGGGCGAAGGATGAGCAGTTCTTC	CSARGEGAKDEQFF
-	TRBJ2-5	-	TRBV29-1	TGCAGCGTTGAACCCTCGGGGTGGGCACAAGAGACCCAGTACTTC	CSVEPSGWAQETQYF
-	TRBJ2-2	-	TRBV29-1	TGCAGCGTCCCATTTTGGGGGGACACCGGGGAGCTGTTTTTT	CSVPFWGDTGELFF
-	TRBJ2-7	-	TRBV9	TGTGCCAGCAGCGTAGATCTGGGGCGGTACGAGCAGTACTTC	CASSVDLGRYEQYF
TRBD2	TRBJ2-7	-	TRBV6-1	TGTGCCAGCAGCTCGGTCGGCGGGGGGTCTACCTACGAGCAGTACTTC	CASSSVGGGSTYEQYF
TRBD1	TRBJ2-1	-	TRBV28	TGTGCCAGCAGGAATTCAGGGGGTCTCTACAATGAGCAGTTCTTC	CASRNSGGLYNEQFF
-	TRBJ1-5	-	TRBV6-7	TGTGCCCCCTCGGAGGCAGGATGGAATCAGCCCCAGCATTTT	CAPSEAGWNQPQHF
TRBD1	TRBJ1-4	-	TRBV12-3/TRBV12-4	TGTGCCAGCAGTCCAGGGGGCGCGGGTGAAAAACTGTTTTTT	CASSPGGAGEKLFF
TRBD2	TRBJ2-7	-	TRBV29-1	TGCAGCGTTAGGGGACTAGCGGGATCCTACGAGCAGTACTTC	CSVRGLAGSYEQYF
-	TRBJ1-2	few	TRBV20-1	TGCAGTGCAGTAAAAGACAGAGTAAACTATGGCTACACCTTC	CSAVKDRVNYGYTF
-	TRBJ2-2	-	TRBV5-1	TGCGCCAGCAGCTTGGTCGTCAAGAACACCGGGGAGCTGTTTTTT	CASSLVVKNTGELFF
-	TRBJ2-1	few	TRBV29-1	TGCAGCGTTGTTGGGACGGACTTTTACAATGAGCAGTTCTTC	CSVVGTDFYNEQFF
-	TRBJ1-4	-	TRBV7-9	TGTGCCAGCAGCTCCTGGACCTCCCCCGGGGGCACTAATGAAAAACTGTTTTTT	CASSSWTSPGGTNEKLFF
-	TRBJ1-5	-	TRBV7-9	TGTGCCAGCAGCTTAGAAGAAGGGTCCAATCAGCCCCAGCATTTT	CASSLEEGSNQPQHF
-	TRBJ2-5	many	TRBV3-1	TGTGCCAGCAGCCATGGGGAGACCCAGTACTTC	CASSHGETQYF
-	TRBJ1-1	many	TRBV4-3	TGCGCCAGCAGCCAAGACGGGGGTGTGAACACTGAAGCTTTCTTT	CASSQDGGVNTEAFF
-	TRBJ2-1	-	TRBV15	TGTGCCACCAGCAGCGGACCTTACTTCGACAATGAGCAGTTCTTC	CATSSGPYFDNEQFF
-	TRBJ2-5	few	TRBV29-1	TGCAGCGCCTACCGACAGTTCCAAGAGACCCAGTACTTC	CSAYRQFQETQYF
-	TRBJ2-7	-	TRBV20-1	TGCAGTGCTTCGACAGTAAGCTACGAGCAGTACTTC	CSASTVSYEQYF
-	TRBJ2-2	few	TRBV28	TGTGCCAGCACATTGGGGTTCGGTACAGCGAACACCGGGGAGCTGTTTTTT	CASTLGFGTANTGELFF